This T cell receptor beta chain is drawn from a study of CD8+CD57+ T cells in acquired aplastic anemia. Background on the study: The mean DNA yield obtained from sorted CD4+ and CD8+ cells came to about 3.2 ug.

Germline trimming cut 5 bases from V and 5 bases from J; bases unmatched to any gene: 3. Germline values: CDR1 SNHLY, CDR2 FYNNEI. CDR3 size: 13 residues. CD8+CD57+ cell expansion, shown by flow cytometry, had occurred in the patients selected for sequencing. Genomic DNA templated the TCR beta VDJ and CDR3 profiling. Via MiXCR, TCRdb re-called the reads, giving one row per CDR3 protein. The table records under 200,000 distinct CDR3 sequences, around 43% of them present only once. The sequence came from a human donor with aplastic anemia. The sample taken for sequencing was sorted CD4+, CD8+, or CD8+CD57+ T cells (not recorded which) from PBMCs. The chain uses TRBV2 and TRBJ2-1; 7 bases map to TRBD1. In DNA form, the CDR3 reads TGTGCCAGCAGTCGGGACAGAGACAATGAGCAGTTCTTC. Translating it yields CASSRDRDNEQFF.